One and the same sample provided the 19 T cell receptor beta chains below, sequenced in a study of early T cells in non-severe SARS-CoV-2 infection. TCRdb ran MiXCR on the 5' RACE reads and lists one entry per CDR3 protein. The data show 40,000 to 45,000 distinct CDR3 sequences, 5% to 6.5% seen once. This specimen consisted of whole blood, obtained at baseline. The receptor source for this set is an adult who was a healthcare worker with PCR-confirmed SARS-CoV-2 infection or an uninfected control (not recorded which).

This clonotype occurred many times. The rearrangement joins TRBV29-1 to TRBJ1-3, with D uncertain. The V gene's germline CDR1 is SQVTM and CDR2 ANQGSEA. The CDR3 totals 15 residues. The CDR3 DNA follows: TGCACCTCTCACTCGGCATTGATCTCTGGAAACACCATATATTTT. It codes for CTSHSALISGNTIYF.

Only a few counts were recorded for this clonotype. The chain employs TRBV4-2 and TRBJ2-6; D call uncertain. In germline, CDR1 is LGHNA, CDR2 YNFKEQ. This CDR3 is built from 15 residues. V gave up 4 bases and J gave up 2 bases, with 9 bases separating them. CDR3 nucleotides: TGTGCCAGCAGCCTCGAACCAACTGGGGCCAACGTCCTGACTTTC. Translated, it gives CASSLEPTGANVLTF.

This rearrangement joins TRBV12-3 or TRBV12-4 to TRBJ2-3; tentative D call: TRBD2 (7 bases). Trimming removed 1 base at V and 6 bases at J, with 8 bases between. This CDR3 is built from 13 residues. The CDR3 here is CASSLEGGDTQYF. The CDR3 bases are TGTGCCAGCAGTTTAGAGGGGGGGGATACGCAGTATTTT.

In the case of this clonotype: A much larger clone lies a single base off, so this may be a read error. The chain combines TRBV5-4 with TRBJ2-3; no firm D call. The V gene's germline CDR1 is SGHNT and CDR2 YYREEE (reference sequence). The V gene lost 6 bases and the J gene lost 0 bases, with 14 bases spanning the gap. CDR3 length equals 15 residues. The CDR3 here is CASTPRYSSTDTQYF. The CDR3 nucleotides are TGTGCCAGCACGCCGCGGTACTCTAGCACAGATACGCAGTATTTT.

This clonotype was recorded at least ten times. The V and J genes are TRBV27 and TRBJ2-1; D might be TRBD1 (5 bases). The CDR3 is 11 amino acids. Trimming cost V 6 bases and J 7 bases, with 7 bases left between them. From germline, CDR1 is MNHEY and CDR2 SMNVEV (reference sequence). For the CDR3, the DNA is TGTGCCAGCAGAAGGGGAAATGAGCAGTTCTTC. It yields the protein CASRRGNEQFF.

This clonotype was observed many times. V gene TRBV18 combines with J gene TRBJ2-5; D remains unclear. The CDR3 extends over 14 amino acids. CDR1 and CDR2 from the germline V gene are KGHSH and LQKENI. Trimming removed 3 bases at V and 4 bases at J, with 12 bases between. CDR3 sequence reads: CASSPDSLRETQYF. The CDR3 nucleotides are TGTGCCAGCTCACCTGACTCGCTAAGAGAGACCCAGTACTTC.

This clonotype was seen at least ten times. The chain employs TRBV6-2 or TRBV6-3 and TRBJ2-5; D uncertain. The CDR3 totals 12 residues. V lost 5 bases and J 2 bases, leaving 6 bases between the germline ends. The germline V gene has CDR1 MNHEY and CDR2 SVGEGT. The CDR3 here is CASSGRQETQYF. CDR3 in DNA: TGTGCCAGCAGTGGAAGGCAAGAGACCCAGTACTTC.

Points on this clonotype: A much larger clone differs from this one at a single base, so this may be a read error. The chain joins TRBV18 to TRBJ1-1; 7 nucleotides agree with TRBD1. Trimming at V came to 3 bases and at J to 4 bases, leaving 5 bases not matched to a gene. This CDR3 comprises 14 residues. Per germline, CDR1 KGHSH and CDR2 LQKENI. This chain's CDR3 is CASSPGQDGTEAFF. The CDR3 DNA sequence: TGTGCCAGCTCACCCGGACAGGACGGCACTGAAGCTTTCTTT.

This clonotype was detected ten times or more. The chain recombines TRBV19 with TRBJ2-7, with 7 bases that match TRBD1. Germline V gene data show CDR1 as LNHDA and CDR2 as SQIVND (reference sequence). This CDR3 spans 13 amino acids. Trimming at V came to 10 bases and at J to 1 base, leaving 7 bases not matched to a gene. The CDR3 spells CATKRDRSYEQYF. CDR3 nucleotide sequence: TGTGCCACTAAACGGGACAGATCCTACGAGCAGTACTTC.

This clonotype came up a few times. The rearrangement links TRBV30 to TRBJ2-1; D not resolved. Per the germline V gene, CDR1 is GTSNPN and CDR2 is SVGIG (reference sequence). V lost 0 bases to trimming and J lost 4 bases, with 1 base between them. This CDR3 has 11 amino acids. In DNA, the CDR3 is TGTGCCTGGAGTGTATACAATGAGCAGTTCTTC. As protein: CAWSVYNEQFF. The full variable domain, with the rest looked up from reference TRBV30 and TRBJ2-1, is SQTIHQWPATLVQPVGSPLSLECTVEGTSNPNLYWYRQAAGRGLQLLFYSVGIGQISSEVPQNLSASRPQDRQFILSSKKLLLSDSGFYLCAWSVYNEQFFGPGTRLTVL.

V usage is TRBV5-5 and J usage is TRBJ2-7; 11 bases agree with TRBD2. Losses at the gene ends were 4 bases for V and 3 bases for J; bases not matched to a gene: 15. The CDR3 is 18 residues long. Germline assignment: CDR1 SGHKS and CDR2 YYEKEE (reference sequence). The DNA of the CDR3 is TGTGCCAGCAGCATCGCCCCATCGCCTAGCGGGGGGATCTACGAGCAGTACTTC. As protein: CASSIAPSPSGGIYEQYF.

The CDR3: CASTDVGAEAFF. The DNA of the CDR3 is TGTGCCAGCACCGACGTAGGGGCTGAAGCTTTCTTT. The V and J genes are TRBV18 and TRBJ1-1; possibly TRBD1 for D (5 bases). CDR1 KGHSH and CDR2 LQKENI come from the germline V gene. The CDR3 extends over 12 amino acids. With 8 bases removed from V and 6 bases from J, the gap between germline ends came to 13 bases.

This clonotype was found many times. The V and J genes are TRBV29-1 and TRBJ1-5, with D possibly being TRBD1 (5 bases). Per germline, CDR1 SQVTM and CDR2 ANQGSEA. The CDR3 length is 13 residues. The V end was cut by 4 bases, the J end by 2 bases, with 9 bases between. CDR3 sequence: CSVGLGGNQPQHF. In nucleotides, the CDR3 is TGCAGCGTTGGATTAGGGGGCAATCAGCCCCAGCATTTT.

In its sample, this clonotype is medium-sized (0.01 to 0.1%). The rearrangement links TRBV27 to TRBJ1-2, with a tentative D call TRBD1 (6 bases). The CDR3 is 14 amino acids. Between the trimmed V and J ends, which lost 5 bases and 0 bases, there was a span of 10 bases. CDR1 is MNHEY and CDR2 is SMNVEV in the germline V gene (reference sequence). CDR3 bases: TGTGCCAGCAGTATCTCAGGGGCTAACTATGGCTACACCTTC. Its translation is CASSISGANYGYTF.

This clonotype came up many times. This chain uses TRBV5-7 with TRBJ2-1; no reliable D call. TRBV5-7 carries the ORF label, with uncertain function. The V gene lost 0 bases and the J gene lost 4 bases, with 8 bases spanning the gap. The CDR3 length is 14 residues. CDR3 sequence: CASSLGLVYNEQFF. DNA for the CDR3: TGTGCCAGCAGCTTGGGACTGGTATACAATGAGCAGTTCTTC.

This clonotype was detected a few times. The chain links TRBV5-4 to TRBJ2-7, with 7 bases that match TRBD2. This CDR3 has 14 residues. J was trimmed by 3 bases and V by 4 bases; bases with no gene match: 7. The V gene's germline CDR1 is SGHNT and CDR2 YYREEE (reference sequence). The DNA of the CDR3 is TGTGCCAGCAGCCTCCAGCGGGACGGCTACGAGCAGTACTTC. It yields the protein CASSLQRDGYEQYF.

This clonotype was counted many times. The chain joins TRBV14 to TRBJ2-2; no definite D call. This CDR3 contains 15 residues. From germline, CDR1 is SGHDN and CDR2 FVKESK. V lost 4 bases and J 1 base, leaving 10 bases between the germline ends. Here the CDR3 DNA reads TGTGCCAGCAGCCCTTGGGATTTGAACACCGGGGAGCTGTTTTTT. Residues: CASSPWDLNTGELFF.

This clonotype has ten or more counts. This chain links TRBV11-2 with TRBJ2-5; 9 bases are a match to TRBD2. J gave up 5 bases and V 5 bases, and 6 bases lay outside the gene matches. CDR1 SGHAT and CDR2 FQNNGV come from the germline V gene. This CDR3 comprises 14 residues. The DNA for the CDR3 is TGTGCCAGCAGCCTTCTAGCGGGGCGGGAGACCCAGTACTTC. It is translated as CASSLLAGRETQYF.

This clonotype has at least ten counts. V usage is TRBV30 and J usage is TRBJ2-7; D gene ambiguous. The length of the CDR3 is 11 residues. CDR1 is GTSNPN, CDR2 SVGIG, per germline (reference sequence). V was clipped by 2 bases and J by 2 bases, with 4 bases between them. The CDR3 bases are TGTGCCTGGAGTTTGGCCTACGAGCAGTACTTC. Translation gives CAWSLAYEQYF.